This record concerns one T cell receptor (beta chain) sequence. The clone's antigen remains unknown. Nothing much larger sits one base from this clone, and base qualities are not available. The library was produced with the immunoSEQ multiplex PCR assay. TCRdb's version of the immuneACCESS table is confined to in-frame rearrangements and falls short of the full clone set. An unresolved V gene accounts for under half of the shortfall where checked; the remainder is of unknown origin. The sample contains 100,000 to 150,000 clones, about 90% of them found a single time. The ten largest clones capture about 1.8% of the sample. The sample comes from a study of control samples from healthy donors and cancer patients (dated by TCRdb to about 2020). Inclusive of the bounding cysteine and phenylalanine, the CDR3 is 13 residues long. The DNA shown is the 39-base CDR3, in frame from base 1. From the germline V gene (reference sequence), CDR1 is WNHNN and CDR2 is SYGVQD. At the junction V is shortened by 8 bases and J by 0 bases, with 7 bases in between.

The sequence was collected from a man aged 18 to 35 in good health. Sequenced material: blood. This sequence uses TRBV10-1 and TRBJ2-2, with the identity of the D gene unclear. The CDR3 protein is CASSLSNTGELFF. The DNA is as follows: TGCGCCAGCTCACTTTCGAACACCGGGGAGCTGTTTTTT.